The 22 T cell receptor beta chains below were found in one sample sequenced in a study of blood T cell repertoires in COVID-19 (dated by TCRdb to 2018 to 2020). The library was produced with the immunoSEQ multiplex PCR assay. The table was pulled from immuneACCESS by TCRdb, which kept in-frame rearrangements only. Such tables lose some clones; where checked, under half of the loss comes from unresolved V genes, and the rest has no known cause. This sample gives about 30,000 clones in total; 65% to 90% of them show up just once. The biggest ten clones account for 10% to 15% of the sample. Source material: peripheral blood. All receptors come from a human donor in a cohort sampled during active COVID-19.

The CDR3 region has the DNA TGTGCCAGCAGCTCGTCGACAAGCTACGAGCAGTACTTC. Protein: CASSSSTSYEQYF. The chain couples TRBV9 to TRBJ2-7, with D hard to call. V lost 4 bases to trimming and J lost 3 bases, with 11 bases between them. The CDR3 length is 13 residues. Germline lookup yields CDR1 SGDLS and CDR2 YYNGEE.

This chain links TRBV6-5 with TRBJ2-3, with 8 bases that match TRBD1. CDR1 and CDR2 (germline): MNHEY, SVGAGI. The CDR3 is made up of 15 amino acids. V gave up 2 bases and J gave up 4 bases; unmatched junction bases: 5. The DNA for the CDR3 is TGTGCCAGCAGTTACGAACAGGGGGGTCCAGATACGCAGTATTTT. It specifies CASSYEQGGPDTQYF.

The chain links TRBV3-1 (or the pseudogene TRBV3-2) to TRBJ1-1; D gene uncertain. The germline gives CDR1 LGHDT, CDR2 YNNKEL (reference sequence). This CDR3 has 16 residues. V was clipped by 4 bases and J by 0 bases, with 15 bases between them. CDR3 in DNA: TGTGCCAGCAGCCTGACTGCCCGAGATTTGAACACTGAAGCTTTCTTT. Protein product: CASSLTARDLNTEAFF.

About this clone itself: The sample contains more than one DNA sequence encoding this CDR3. The chain links TRBV6-1 to TRBJ1-4, with TRBD1 matching 10 bases. Germline lookup yields CDR1 MNHNS and CDR2 SASEGT. CDR3 length: 14 amino acids. V lost 1 base to trimming and J lost 7 bases; unmatched junction nucleotides: 0. For the CDR3, the DNA is TGTGCCAGCAGTGAAGGACAGGGGGCTGAAAAACTGTTTTTT. Translating gives CASSEGQGAEKLFF.

The chain uses TRBV14 and TRBJ1-1; D uncertain. V lost 3 bases and J lost 0, with 5 bases in between. Germline V gene data show CDR1 as SGHDN and CDR2 as FVKESK. This CDR3 is built from 13 residues. The CDR3 spells CASSQNMNTEAFF. CDR3 sequence (DNA): TGTGCCAGCAGCCAGAACATGAACACTGAAGCTTTCTTT.

Here the CDR3 reads CASSTRTGRETQYF. CDR3 DNA: TGTGCCAGCAGTACACGGACAGGGAGGGAGACCCAGTACTTC. The rearrangement links TRBV6-5 to TRBJ2-5; 8 nucleotides line up with TRBD1. The trim removed 5 bases at V and 5 bases at J, leaving 7 bases unmatched. The CDR3 is made up of 14 amino acids. Per the germline V gene, CDR1 is MNHEY and CDR2 is SVGAGI.

V usage is TRBV15 and J usage is TRBJ1-3; D ambiguous. This CDR3 contains 14 residues. Trimming removed 0 bases from V and 9 bases from J, with 12 bases in between. CDR1 is LNHNV, CDR2 YYDKDF, per germline (reference sequence). The CDR3 sequence is CATSRDGAGSTIYF. The CDR3 DNA reads as TGTGCCACCAGCAGAGATGGTGCGGGTAGCACCATATATTTT.

This clone appeared once. V and J are TRBV15 and TRBJ2-3; D is ambiguous. The V gene lost 3 bases and the J gene lost 0 bases, with 7 bases spanning the gap. Germline V gives CDR1 LNHNV, CDR2 YYDKDF (reference sequence). The CDR3 loop spans 14 amino acids. Here the CDR3 reads CATSSGWSTDTQYF. The CDR3 nucleotides read TGTGCCACCAGCAGCGGTTGGAGCACAGATACGCAGTATTTT.

This chain links TRBV6-5 with TRBJ2-7, with 9 positions matching TRBD1. Germline CDR1 is MNHEY and CDR2 is SVGAGI. The CDR3 is 13 residues long. Trimming took 9 bases from V and 3 from J; bases not matched to a gene: 6. CDR3 nucleotide sequence: TGTGCCAGGAACAGGGGGCGAAACTACGAGCAGTACTTC. It codes for CARNRGRNYEQYF.

The chain is built from TRBV29-1 and TRBJ2-1; 10 bases agree with TRBD1. The CDR3 runs to 14 residues. The V gene's germline CDR1 is SQVTM and CDR2 ANQGSEA. J was trimmed by 6 bases and V by 4 bases; bases with no gene match: 6. The CDR3 bases are TGCAGCGTTGTACAGACAGGGGGCATCAATGAGCAGTTCTTC. This codes for CSVVQTGGINEQFF.

This clone was detected a few times. The chain combines TRBV3-1 (or the pseudogene TRBV3-2) with TRBJ1-6, with 7 bases identical to TRBD1. With 0 bases clipped from V and 9 bases from J, the junction kept 5 bases outside the gene matches. Looked up from germline, CDR1 is LGHDT and CDR2 is YNNKEL (reference sequence). There are 15 residues in the CDR3. CDR3 sequence: CASSQDAGGGSPLHF. The CDR3 coding sequence is TGTGCCAGCAGCCAAGATGCAGGGGGTGGTTCACCCCTCCACTTT.

The chain couples TRBV19 to TRBJ2-3; TRBD1 agrees at 9 bases. V lost 5 bases, J lost 1 base, and 7 bases stayed unmatched. In germline, CDR1 is LNHDA, CDR2 SQIVND (reference sequence). The CDR3 has 16 residues. This CDR3 is CASSVSRDRGTDTQYF. In nucleotides, the CDR3 is TGTGCCAGTAGTGTCTCTAGGGACAGGGGCACAGATACGCAGTATTTT. Full variable domain (outside the CDR3, taken from reference TRBV19 and TRBJ2-3): DGGITQSPKYLFRKEGQNVTLSCEQNLNHDAMYWYRQDPGQGLRLIYYSQIVNDFQKGDIAEGYSVSREKKESFPLTVTSAQKNPTAFYLCASSVSRDRGTDTQYFGPGTRLTVL.

This clone occurred a few times. V usage is TRBV18 and J usage is TRBJ2-2; 7 bases agree with TRBD1. The length of the CDR3 is 15 residues. Trimming at V came to 8 bases and at J to 0 bases, leaving 6 bases not matched to a gene. Germline-derived CDR1 and CDR2 are KGHSH and LQKENI. The CDR3 loop reads CASQRQGANTGELFF. CDR3 DNA: TGTGCCAGCCAACGACAGGGAGCGAACACCGGGGAGCTGTTTTTT.

This chain joins TRBV4-2 and TRBJ2-3; D gene uncertain. Germline V gene sequence: CDR1 LGHNA, CDR2 YNFKEQ. V lost 0 bases to trimming and J lost 4 bases, with 5 bases between them. The CDR3 sequence is 13 residues long. Here the CDR3 reads CASSQDLPDTQYF. For the CDR3, the DNA is TGTGCCAGCAGCCAAGATCTACCAGATACGCAGTATTTT.

The V and J genes are TRBV5-1 and TRBJ1-4; 7 nucleotides line up with TRBD1. Looked up from germline, CDR1 is SGHRS and CDR2 is YFSETQ. The CDR3 spans 14 residues. V shed 4 bases and J 4 bases; nucleotides not matched to a gene: 4. CDR3 in DNA: TGCGCCAGCAGCCTCGGGACAGATAATGAAAAACTGTTTTTT. Translation: CASSLGTDNEKLFF.

This sequence joins TRBV9 and TRBJ2-1; TRBD2 matches 8 bases. V was pared by 0 bases and J by 3 bases, with 5 bases of the junction left unmatched. This CDR3 spans 16 amino acids. Per the germline V gene, CDR1 is SGDLS and CDR2 is YYNGEE. The CDR3 spells CASSVVGGGSYNEQFF. The CDR3 nucleotides read TGTGCCAGCAGCGTAGTCGGCGGGGGGAGCTACAATGAGCAGTTCTTC.

The chain couples TRBV29-1 to TRBJ2-1, with a weak D call TRBD2 (6 bases). Germline V gene data show CDR1 as SQVTM and CDR2 as ANQGSEA. Trimming stripped 4 bases from V and 10 bases from J, with 14 bases between. This CDR3 has 12 amino acids. For the CDR3, the DNA is TGCAGCGTTGTACTCAGTCGGGGGGAGCAGTTCTTC. It yields the protein CSVVLSRGEQFF.

The gene calls are TRBV5-8 and TRBJ1-2, with 8 bases aligning to TRBD1. The length of the CDR3 is 14 residues. The germline gives CDR1 SGHTS, CDR2 YDEGEE. V gave up 3 bases and J gave up 4 bases; unmatched junction bases: 5. CDR3 loop: CASSSGQGGYGYTF. The CDR3 coding sequence is TGTGCCAGCAGCTCTGGACAGGGCGGCTATGGCTACACCTTC.

This clone was observed once. The V and J genes are TRBV14 and TRBJ2-1, with 12 bases matching TRBD2. The V gene end was trimmed by 3 bases and the J gene end by 9 bases; junction bases not matched to a gene: 12. Germline assignment: CDR1 SGHDN and CDR2 FVKESK. The CDR3 sequence is 17 residues long. The CDR3 loop reads CASSHGLAGGPFVEQFF. CDR3 sequence (DNA): TGTGCCAGCAGCCACGGCCTAGCGGGGGGGCCTTTCGTTGAGCAGTTCTTC.

The J gene is TRBJ2-7, the V gene TRBV3-1 (or the pseudogene TRBV3-2), with D possibly TRBD2 on 7 matching bases. Deletions cut 3 bases from V and 8 bases from J, with 8 bases between. In germline, CDR1 is LGHDT, CDR2 YNNKEL (reference sequence). This CDR3 contains 11 residues. CDR3 loop: CASSQRGQQYF. DNA of the CDR3: TGTGCCAGCAGCCAGCGGGGGCAGCAGTACTTC.

The chain has TRBV6-5 and TRBJ1-2; 8 nucleotides agree with TRBD1. The CDR3 contains 14 residues. With V trimmed by 4 bases and J by 3 bases, 4 bases remained unmatched. Germline V gives CDR1 MNHEY, CDR2 SVGAGI. CDR3 sequence (DNA): TGTGCCAGCAGTTTCCCGACAGGGGACTATGGCTACACCTTC. Translating it yields CASSFPTGDYGYTF.

The chain couples TRBV19 to TRBJ2-1, with TRBD2 matching over 12 bases. The germline V gene encodes CDR1 LNHDA and CDR2 SQIVND (reference sequence). J lost 11 bases, V lost 0 bases, and 14 bases had no gene match. The CDR3 is 18 amino acids. CDR3 DNA sequence: TGTGCCAGTAGTATAGATTCACCCGGGACTAGCGGGTCCCAGAAGCAGTTCTTC. This encodes CASSIDSPGTSGSQKQFF.